The 26 T cell receptor beta chains reported below all come from one sample, sequenced in a study of cytomegalovirus exposure and HLA in healthy donors. The PCR had 60 Vbeta and 13 Jbeta primers. The repertoire was sequenced with immunoSEQ multiplex PCR; TCRdb's copy has only in-frame clones and lacks some. The sample lists 200,000 to 250,000 clones, more than 60% occurring once. The specimen was PBMCs. The receptors derive from a girl aged 2 to 10 in good health and CMV-seronegative.

This clone was observed a few times. This rearrangement joins TRBV6-1 to TRBJ1-1; D remains unclear. The CDR3 consists of 11 residues. The germline CDR1 and CDR2 sequences are MNHNS and SASEGT. Trimming took off 9 bases at V and 2 bases at J, with 7 bases between the two ends. CDR3: CASILNTEAFF. In DNA form, the CDR3 reads TGTGCCAGTATTTTAAACACTGAAGCTTTCTTT.

The genes are TRBV4-2 and TRBJ2-3, with D possibly TRBD2 on 5 matching bases. Germline CDR1 reads LGHNA; CDR2 reads YNFKEQ. Trimming removed 0 bases from V and 0 bases from J, with 7 bases in between. The CDR3 is made up of 15 amino acids. The CDR3 region is CASSQDRTSTDTQYF. The CDR3 nucleotides are TGTGCCAGCAGCCAAGACAGGACTAGCACAGATACGCAGTATTTT.

The chain is built from TRBV19 and TRBJ2-1, with 11 bases identical to TRBD2. Germline V CDR1 and CDR2: LNHDA, SQIVND (reference sequence). This CDR3 has 17 residues. Trimming at V came to 8 bases and at J to 8 bases, leaving 17 bases not matched to a gene. The CDR3 sequence: CASGDIAGGPPRDEQFF. CDR3 nucleotide sequence: TGTGCCAGTGGCGATATAGCGGGAGGGCCCCCCCGGGATGAGCAGTTCTTC.

This chain connects TRBV7-9 to TRBJ1-2; TRBD1 aligns across 7 bases. The germline gives CDR1 SEHNR, CDR2 FQNEAQ (reference sequence). V lost 5 bases, J lost 1 base, and 13 bases stayed unmatched. The CDR3 runs to 17 residues. The CDR3 sequence is CASSPRGDSPINYGYTF. DNA of the CDR3: TGTGCCAGCAGCCCTAGGGGGGACAGTCCAATTAACTATGGCTACACCTTC.

The rearrangement links TRBV25-1 to TRBJ1-2; 7 positions agree with TRBD1. With 5 bases clipped from V and 2 bases from J, the junction kept 8 bases outside the gene matches. This CDR3 is 15 amino acids long. CDR1 and CDR2 from the germline V gene are MGHDK and SYGVNS. CDR3 amino acids: CASSPNWDRNYGYTF. The CDR3 region has the DNA TGTGCCAGCAGTCCAAATTGGGACAGAAACTATGGCTACACCTTC.

The genes are TRBV6-1 and TRBJ1-2; D gene ambiguous. This CDR3 is 12 amino acids long. The germline gives CDR1 MNHNS, CDR2 SASEGT. Trimming shortened V by 0 bases and J by 8 bases, and 7 bases separated the two germline ends. CDR3 DNA sequence: TGTGCCAGCAGTGAAGCGGCGGGCGGCTACACCTTC. Its translation is CASSEAAGGYTF.

The CDR3 coding sequence is TGTGCCAGCAGCCAAGCCCGGCGGGCTGCTTCACCCCTCCACTTT. Protein product: CASSQARRAASPLHF. The V and J genes are TRBV14 and TRBJ1-6; D not certain. The CDR3 runs 15 residues. The V and J ends lost 1 base and 9 bases respectively, with 13 bases between them. Germline CDR1 SGHDN, CDR2 FVKESK.

This chain joins TRBV7-2 and TRBJ2-1; 7 positions match TRBD1. Germline V gene sequence: CDR1 SGHTA, CDR2 FQGNSA. The J segment lost 6 bases and the V segment lost 1 base, leaving 12 bases of the junction unmatched. The CDR3 spans 17 residues. CDR3 residues: CASSLVGTGEPGNEQFF. The CDR3 DNA sequence: TGTGCCAGCAGCTTAGTAGGAACAGGGGAGCCCGGCAATGAGCAGTTCTTC.

V usage is TRBV6-1 and J usage is TRBJ2-2, with TRBD1 identical over 8 bases. J was trimmed by 8 bases and V by 7 bases; bases with no gene match: 9. The CDR3 contains 14 residues. CDR1 is MNHNS and CDR2 is SASEGT in the germline V gene. The CDR3, as DNA: TGTGCCAGCAACCCGACAGGGGCCATGGGGGAGCTGTTTTTT. Translated, it gives CASNPTGAMGELFF.

The chain links TRBV6-4 to TRBJ2-1; 9 positions match TRBD2. Trimming removed 5 bases from V and 0 bases from J; junction bases left unmatched: 5. CDR1 MRHNA and CDR2 SNTAGT come from the germline V gene. CDR3 length equals 16 residues. CDR3: CASSWTSASSYNEQFF. Written as DNA, the CDR3 is TGTGCCAGCAGTTGGACTAGCGCTAGCTCCTACAATGAGCAGTTCTTC.

This clone came up a few times. This CDR3 reads CASSLRRGAGTYEQYF. The CDR3 region has the DNA TGTGCCAGCAGCTTGCGGCGGGGGGCGGGAACCTACGAGCAGTACTTC. The chain is built from TRBV5-4 and TRBJ2-7, with TRBD2 matching 8 bases. Germline V gene lookup returns CDR1 SGHNT and CDR2 YYREEE (reference sequence). With V trimmed by 1 base and J by 2 bases, 8 bases remained unmatched. CDR3 length: 16 residues. The whole variable domain, remainder taken from reference TRBV5-4 and TRBJ2-7, is ETGVTQSPTHLIKTRGQQVTLRCSSQSGHNTVSWYQQALGQGPQFIFQYYREEENGRGNFPPRFSGLQFPNYSSELNVNALELDDSALYLCASSLRRGAGTYEQYFGPGTRLTVT.

In its sample, this clone was seen a few times. V and J are TRBV7-9 and TRBJ2-3; D perhaps matches TRBD2 (6 bases). Trimming removed 2 bases at V and 0 bases at J, with 9 bases between. The CDR3 totals 15 residues. Germline-derived CDR1 and CDR2 are SEHNR and FQNEAQ (reference sequence). Written as DNA, the CDR3 is TGTGCCAGCAGCTTAAATGGGGGGAGCACAGATACGCAGTATTTT. Amino acid sequence: CASSLNGGSTDTQYF.

The chain employs TRBV5-4 and TRBJ1-1; TRBD1 matches at 7 bases. The CDR3 loop spans 16 amino acids. With 5 bases clipped from V and 0 bases from J, the junction kept 10 bases outside the gene matches. In germline, CDR1 is SGHNT, CDR2 YYREEE (reference sequence). Here the CDR3 DNA reads TGTGCCAGCAGTAATAGACAGGGCGGGATGAACACTGAAGCTTTCTTT. This sequence encodes CASSNRQGGMNTEAFF.

V gene TRBV10-3 combines with J gene TRBJ2-5, with 8 bases identical to TRBD2. The CDR3 is 13 residues long. Germline lookup yields CDR1 ENHRY and CDR2 SYGVKD. The V and J ends lost 11 bases and 13 bases, in that order; junction bases with no gene match: 18. For the CDR3, the DNA is TGTGCCGCCGGGGGGGGGCACCCGGGCCCACCGTACTTC. Translated, it gives CAAGGGHPGPPYF.

The rearrangement uses TRBV4-2 and TRBJ2-7, with D maybe TRBD1 (6 bases). The V gene lost 0 bases and the J gene lost 0 bases, with 30 bases spanning the gap. Germline V gene lookup returns CDR1 LGHNA and CDR2 YNFKEQ. This CDR3 has 22 residues. The chain's CDR3 is CASSQDPGRGPGAPRSSYEQYF. The CDR3 DNA is TGTGCCAGCAGCCAAGACCCTGGTAGAGGGCCAGGGGCCCCTAGGAGCTCCTACGAGCAGTACTTC.

This clone was seen more than once but under ten times. This rearrangement joins TRBV29-1 to TRBJ2-1; 7 bases agree with TRBD1. V lost 5 bases and J lost 4; bases outside the gene matches: 14. Germline CDR1 reads SQVTM; CDR2 reads ANQGSEA. There are 16 residues in the CDR3. CDR3 bases: TGCAGCGTTCCTGACAGGGTTAGGGCGATGTACAATGAGCAGTTCTTC. Encoded protein: CSVPDRVRAMYNEQFF.

The V call is TRBV7-9, the J call TRBJ2-5; 7 nucleotides align to TRBD2. Germline CDR1 and CDR2: SEHNR and FQNEAQ (reference sequence). Trimming cost V 5 bases and J 3 bases; bases outside gene matches: 9. This CDR3 comprises 15 residues. CDR3 protein: CASSADRAGKETQYF. CDR3 nucleotide sequence: TGTGCCAGCAGCGCCGACAGAGCGGGGAAAGAGACCCAGTACTTC.

V is TRBV2 and J is TRBJ1-1, with TRBD1 matching over 7 bases. Germline assignment: CDR1 SNHLY and CDR2 FYNNEI. The CDR3 spans 13 residues. V was clipped by 7 bases and J by 5 bases; unmatched bases: 7. CDR3 in DNA: TGTGCCAGCATCAGAAGGGGGCGAACTGAAGCTTTCTTT. This gives the protein CASIRRGRTEAFF.

The chain links TRBV7-9 to TRBJ2-5; D possibly corresponds to TRBD2 (5 bases). V was trimmed by 2 bases and J by 9 bases, leaving 13 bases between them. The germline V gene has CDR1 SEHNR and CDR2 FQNEAQ (reference sequence). The CDR3 contains 13 residues. The CDR3 DNA is TGTGCCAGCAGCTTAAGACTATCGTTTCCCCAGTACTTC. Its translation is CASSLRLSFPQYF.

The genes are TRBV6-1 and TRBJ1-3; no clear D. The CDR3 runs to 15 residues. The V and J ends lost 3 bases and 2 bases respectively, with 11 bases between them. Germline values: CDR1 MNHNS, CDR2 SASEGT. The CDR3, as DNA: TGTGCCAGCAGTGATGGGAGTGGTCCTGGAAACACCATATATTTT. It yields the protein CASSDGSGPGNTIYF.

V and J are TRBV15 and TRBJ1-2, with D unresolved. The length of the CDR3 is 12 residues. CDR1 is LNHNV and CDR2 is YYDKDF in the germline V gene (reference sequence). Between the trimmed V and J ends, which lost 3 bases and 11 bases, there was a span of 13 bases. The CDR3 bases are TGTGCCACCAGCAGGCGAGAGGGTTTTTACACCTTC. Protein product: CATSRREGFYTF.

This clone was found once. V and J are TRBV19 and TRBJ2-4, with no clear D. Per the germline V gene, CDR1 is LNHDA and CDR2 is SQIVND (reference sequence). V dropped 3 bases and J dropped 6 bases, with 9 bases sitting between them. CDR3 size: 13 residues. This chain's CDR3 is CASSIGQLNIQYF. CDR3 nucleotide sequence: TGTGCCAGTAGTATTGGGCAGCTAAACATTCAGTACTTC.

V usage is TRBV11-2 and J usage is TRBJ2-7; 7 nucleotides match TRBD2. The CDR3 consists of 12 residues. V was pared by 5 bases and J by 5 bases, with 3 bases of the junction left unmatched. Looked up from germline, CDR1 is SGHAT and CDR2 is FQNNGV. DNA of the CDR3: TGTGCCAGCAGCCCGGGAGGCCACGAGCAGTACTTC. Its protein is CASSPGGHEQYF. The full variable domain, completed using reference TRBV11-2 and TRBJ2-7, is EAGVAQSPRYKIIEKRQSVAFWCNPISGHATLYWYQQILGQGPKLLIQFQNNGVVDDSQLPKDRFSAERLKGVDSTLKIQPAKLEDSAVYLCASSPGGHEQYFGPGTRLTVT.

The V call is TRBV7-9, the J call TRBJ2-1; 10 bases map to TRBD2. V lost 0 bases, J lost 9 bases, and 5 bases stayed unmatched. Germline V CDR1 and CDR2: SEHNR, FQNEAQ (reference sequence). CDR3 length: 15 amino acids. CDR3: CASSLAPAGGPEQFF. The CDR3 DNA reads TGTGCCAGCAGCTTAGCTCCAGCGGGGGGGCCTGAGCAGTTCTTC.

The J gene is TRBJ2-7, the V gene TRBV6-5; tentatively, D is TRBD2 (6 bases). Trimming removed 7 bases from V and 3 bases from J, with 7 bases in between. This CDR3 region has 11 residues. Germline CDR1 and CDR2: MNHEY and SVGAGI. This chain's CDR3 is CASTEGYEQYF. The CDR3 bases are TGTGCCAGCACGGAGGGCTACGAGCAGTACTTC.

The chain carries TRBV4-1 and TRBJ2-7; maybe TRBD1 (6 bases). With 2 bases removed from V and 7 bases from J, the gap between germline ends came to 12 bases. The CDR3 runs to 13 residues. CDR1 is MGHRA, CDR2 YSYEKL, per germline. The CDR3 region is CASSQTRGFEQYF. CDR3 coding DNA: TGCGCCAGCAGCCAAACCAGGGGTTTTGAGCAGTACTTC.